This TCR beta chain was retrieved from a study of cytomegalovirus exposure and HLA in healthy donors. The PCR had 60 Vbeta and 13 Jbeta primers. TCRdb's copy holds only in-frame clones and misses some; the assay was immunoSEQ multiplex PCR. In the table there are about 140,000 clones, 82% of which are singletons. The sequence was collected from a man between 18 and 29 years old in good health and CMV-seropositive. The sequenced sample consisted of PBMCs.

The chain's CDR3 is CASVGSGSYEQYF. DNA of the CDR3: TGTGCCTCGGTGGGCAGCGGGAGTTACGAGCAGTACTTC. The chain carries TRBV2 and TRBJ2-7, with 8 positions matching TRBD2. The CDR3 has 13 residues. Trimming took 11 bases from V and 4 from J; bases not matched to a gene: 10. Germline V CDR1 and CDR2: SNHLY, FYNNEI.